The rows below give T cell receptor beta chains drawn from one sample of a study of Graves' ophthalmopathy and Graves' hyperthyroidism. One entry per CDR3 protein results from TCRdb running MiXCR on the multiplex PCR reads. The repertoire holds 220,000 or so distinct CDR3 sequences, 20% to 25% seen once, with under 55% in the top ten. The source material was peripheral blood. Source of these receptors: a woman between 45 and 60 years old with Graves' ophthalmopathy. The CDR3 runs from the conserved cysteine through the conserved F or W. D genes are given only for firm matches. Rows may omit the clone size; those that give it use once, few, many or a size class.

D: .; V: TRBV20-1; size: many; J: TRBJ1-1; CDR3: CSAGTNTEAFF; DNA: TGCAGTGCCGGAACGAACACTGAAGCTTTCTTT
D: .; V: TRBV5-1; size: many; J: TRBJ1-2; CDR3: CASSLDGTGYTF; DNA: TGCGCCAGCAGCTTGGATGGGACCGGCTACACCTTC
D: .; V: TRBV6-1; size: .; J: TRBJ1-3; CDR3: CASSVEGNTIYF; DNA: TGTGCCAGCAGTGTCGAGGGAAACACCATATATTTT
D: TRBD1; V: TRBV7-3; size: few; J: TRBJ2-7; CDR3: CASSRDREVEQYF; DNA: TGTGCCAGCAGCCGGGACAGGGAAGTGGAGCAGTACTTC
D: TRBD1; V: TRBV12-3/TRBV12-4; size: many; J: TRBJ1-1; CDR3: CASSLWGRQGGRMNTEAFF; DNA: TGTGCCAGCAGTTTATGGGGAAGACAGGGGGGCCGAATGAACACTGAAGCTTTCTTT
D: .; V: TRBV6-5; size: many; J: TRBJ1-1; CDR3: CASSREMNTEAFF; DNA: TGTGCCAGCAGTAGGGAGATGAACACTGAAGCTTTCTTT
D: .; V: TRBV27; size: many; J: TRBJ2-5; CDR3: CASSSRLLETQYF; DNA: TGTGCCAGCAGTTCACGACTATTAGAGACCCAGTACTTC
D: .; V: TRBV30; size: many; J: TRBJ1-2; CDR3: CAWSTGGARGYTF; DNA: TGTGCCTGGAGTACCGGGGGCGCCCGTGGCTACACCTTC
D: .; V: TRBV28; size: .; J: TRBJ2-7; CDR3: CASSFSPYEQYF; DNA: TGTGCCAGCAGTTTTTCCCCCTACGAGCAGTACTTC
D: TRBD2; V: TRBV10-2; size: many; J: TRBJ2-7; CDR3: CASMGGYEQYF; DNA: TGCGCCAGCATGGGAGGGTACGAGCAGTACTTC
D: .; V: TRBV18; size: many; J: TRBJ2-7; CDR3: CASSPEWGEQYF; DNA: TGTGCCAGCTCACCTGAGTGGGGCGAGCAGTACTTC
D: .; V: TRBV19; size: many; J: TRBJ1-5; CDR3: CASSIAGKGIGNQPQHF; DNA: TGTGCCAGTAGTATAGCCGGTAAGGGAATTGGCAATCAGCCCCAGCATTTT
D: .; V: TRBV11-2; size: .; J: TRBJ2-2; CDR3: CASSLNQLSTGELFF; DNA: TGTGCCAGCAGCTTAAATCAACTTAGCACCGGGGAGCTGTTTTTT
D: TRBD2; V: TRBV6-1; size: few; J: TRBJ2-5; CDR3: CASSPTSGYRQTQYF; DNA: TGTGCCAGCAGTCCTACTAGCGGGTATAGACAGACCCAGTACTTC
D: .; V: TRBV27; size: many; J: TRBJ2-6; CDR3: CASSPRVRFPGANVLTF; DNA: TGTGCCAGCAGTCCCAGGGTGAGGTTCCCTGGGGCCAACGTCCTGACTTTC
D: .; V: TRBV24-1; size: many; J: TRBJ1-2; CDR3: CATSDPQSSNYGYTF; DNA: TGTGCCACCAGTGACCCTCAGAGTTCTAACTATGGCTACACCTTC
D: TRBD1; V: TRBV5-1; size: .; J: TRBJ1-1; CDR3: CASRDRIRDEAFF; DNA: TGCGCCAGCCGGGACAGAATTAGAGATGAAGCTTTCTTT
D: TRBD1; V: TRBV6-1; size: many; J: TRBJ1-5; CDR3: CASSVGTVSNQPQHF; DNA: TGTGCCAGCAGTGTAGGGACAGTTAGCAATCAGCCCCAGCATTTT
D: TRBD1; V: TRBV24-1; size: many; J: TRBJ1-1; CDR3: CATREDRAPIMNTEAFF; DNA: TGTGCCACCAGGGAGGACAGGGCCCCTATAATGAACACTGAAGCTTTCTTT
D: TRBD2; V: TRBV6-1; size: .; J: TRBJ2-7; CDR3: CASGVGLAGDRGYEQYF; DNA: TGTGCCAGCGGAGTGGGACTAGCGGGAGATCGCGGCTACGAGCAGTACTTC
D: TRBD1; V: TRBV5-1; size: few; J: TRBJ1-5; CDR3: CASSPGSGTANQPQHF; DNA: TGCGCCAGCAGCCCCGGGTCCGGGACAGCCAATCAGCCCCAGCATTTT
D: .; V: TRBV7-2; size: once; J: TRBJ1-2; CDR3: CASSRGAENYGYTF; DNA: TGTGCCAGCAGCAGAGGGGCAGAGAACTATGGCTACACCTTC
D: .; V: TRBV5-1; size: many; J: TRBJ2-5; CDR3: CASSIDGKTQYF; DNA: TGCGCCAGCAGCATCGACGGGAAGACCCAGTACTTC
D: .; V: TRBV11-2; size: .; J: TRBJ2-3; CDR3: CASTEGAGGGGGDTQYF; DNA: TGTGCCAGCACCGAGGGGGCAGGGGGAGGGGGTGGCGATACGCAGTATTTT
D: .; V: TRBV19; size: few; J: TRBJ1-5; CDR3: CASRGTGSYSNQPQHF; DNA: TGTGCCAGTAGGGGGACGGGAAGTTATAGCAATCAGCCCCAGCATTTT
D: TRBD2; V: TRBV6-2/TRBV6-3; size: many; J: TRBJ2-6; CDR3: CASSPPTSEHYSGANVLTF; DNA: TGTGCCAGCAGTCCCCCAACTAGCGAACACTACTCTGGGGCCAACGTCCTGACTTTC
D: .; V: TRBV12-3/TRBV12-4; size: many; J: TRBJ2-7; CDR3: CASSSSISYEQYF; DNA: TGTGCCAGCAGTTCGTCGATCTCCTACGAGCAGTACTTC
D: .; V: TRBV20-1; size: .; J: TRBJ2-7; CDR3: CSARGGTDAYEQYF; DNA: TGCAGTGCTAGAGGTGGGACCGATGCCTACGAGCAGTACTTC
D: TRBD1; V: TRBV12-3/TRBV12-4; size: many; J: TRBJ2-7; CDR3: CASRPSRQGRYEQYF; DNA: TGTGCCAGCAGACCAAGCAGACAGGGGCGGTACGAGCAGTACTTC
D: TRBD2; V: TRBV19; size: many; J: TRBJ2-5; CDR3: CASSKLAGRLETQYF; DNA: TGTGCCAGTAGTAAACTAGCGGGACGATTGGAGACCCAGTACTTC
D: .; V: TRBV6-5; size: many; J: TRBJ2-7; CDR3: CASSYMGEQYF; DNA: TGTGCCAGCAGTTACATGGGGGAGCAGTACTTC
D: .; V: TRBV6-1; size: many; J: TRBJ1-2; CDR3: CASSGEDYGYTF; DNA: TGTGCCAGCAGTGGAGAGGACTATGGCTACACCTTC
D: TRBD2; V: TRBV6-1; size: .; J: TRBJ2-7; CDR3: CASIDRQRDTYEQYF; DNA: TGTGCCAGCATCGACCGGCAGCGGGATACCTACGAGCAGTACTTC
D: .; V: TRBV2; size: many; J: TRBJ2-4; CDR3: CASSPPFRRNIQYF; DNA: TGTGCCAGCAGTCCCCCCTTTCGGAGGAACATTCAGTACTTC
D: TRBD1; V: TRBV6-1; size: .; J: TRBJ2-7; CDR3: CASSGSGTGAYEQYF; DNA: TGTGCCAGCAGTGGGTCCGGGACAGGGGCCTACGAGCAGTACTTC
D: TRBD2; V: TRBV12-3/TRBV12-4; size: many; J: TRBJ2-7; CDR3: CASSRGLADLSYEQYF; DNA: TGTGCCAGCAGTCGGGGACTAGCGGACCTCTCCTACGAGCAGTACTTC
D: TRBD1; V: TRBV9; size: few; J: TRBJ2-2; CDR3: CASRTGVTTGELFF; DNA: TGTGCCAGCAGGACAGGGGTAACGACCGGGGAGCTGTTTTTT
D: .; V: TRBV2; size: few; J: TRBJ2-7; CDR3: CASSYGGGVAEQYF; DNA: TGTGCCAGCAGTTACGGGGGCGGCGTGGCCGAGCAGTACTTC
D: .; V: TRBV12-3/TRBV12-4; size: few; J: TRBJ2-7; CDR3: CASSPKPPGQTYEQYF; DNA: TGTGCCAGCAGTCCCAAGCCCCCGGGACAAACCTACGAGCAGTACTTC
D: .; V: TRBV7-2; size: few; J: TRBJ2-5; CDR3: CASSFGGAKETQYF; DNA: TGTGCCAGCAGCTTTGGGGGGGCAAAGGAGACCCAGTACTTC
D: .; V: TRBV27; size: many; J: TRBJ1-1; CDR3: CASSPRQETEAFF; DNA: TGTGCCAGCAGTCCCCGACAGGAGACTGAAGCTTTCTTT
D: .; V: TRBV18; size: many; J: TRBJ2-5; CDR3: CASSHYQETQYF; DNA: TGTGCCAGCTCACATTACCAAGAGACCCAGTACTTC
D: .; V: TRBV7-8; size: many; J: TRBJ2-5; CDR3: CASSLSVYRETQYF; DNA: TGTGCCAGCAGCTTATCGGTGTACCGAGAGACCCAGTACTTC
D: TRBD2; V: TRBV27; size: .; J: TRBJ2-2; CDR3: CASSFGLAGGPGDTGELFF; DNA: TGTGCCAGCAGTTTCGGACTAGCGGGAGGGCCGGGTGACACCGGGGAGCTGTTTTTT
D: TRBD2; V: TRBV6-1; size: .; J: TRBJ2-7; CDR3: CASSGSGRGEQYF; DNA: TGTGCCAGCAGCGGAAGCGGGAGAGGGGAGCAGTACTTC
D: TRBD2; V: TRBV12-3/TRBV12-4; size: many; J: TRBJ2-7; CDR3: CASSPRGDEQYF; DNA: TGTGCCAGCAGTCCCCGGGGGGACGAGCAGTACTTC
D: .; V: TRBV9; size: many; J: TRBJ2-7; CDR3: CASSVDPESYEQYF; DNA: TGTGCCAGCAGCGTAGATCCCGAATCCTACGAGCAGTACTTC
D: .; V: TRBV6-5; size: few; J: TRBJ1-2; CDR3: CASQPGAGGNYGYTF; DNA: TGTGCCAGCCAGCCGGGGGCGGGGGGTAACTATGGCTACACCTTC
D: .; V: TRBV20-1; size: many; J: TRBJ2-4; CDR3: CSARPASLPPLQYF; DNA: TGCAGTGCTAGGCCCGCTAGTCTGCCTCCCCTTCAGTACTTC
D: .; V: TRBV5-1; size: .; J: TRBJ2-5; CDR3: CASSPSGGHKETQYF; DNA: TGCGCCAGCAGCCCCTCGGGGGGACACAAAGAGACCCAGTACTTC
D: TRBD1; V: TRBV12-3/TRBV12-4; size: .; J: TRBJ1-1; CDR3: CASSLNTGTGMTEAFF; DNA: TGTGCCAGCAGTCTCAACACCGGGACAGGGATGACTGAAGCTTTCTTT
D: TRBD2; V: TRBV30; size: many; J: TRBJ2-4; CDR3: CAWSSGSLGNIQYF; DNA: TGTGCCTGGAGTAGCGGGAGCCTTGGAAACATTCAGTACTTC
D: .; V: TRBV12-3/TRBV12-4; size: many; J: TRBJ2-7; CDR3: CASSARGYKEQYF; DNA: TGTGCCAGCAGCGCCCGAGGCTACAAAGAGCAGTACTTC
D: TRBD1; V: TRBV12-3/TRBV12-4; size: once; J: TRBJ2-7; CDR3: CASSYRQGGSYEQYF; DNA: TGTGCCAGCAGTTATCGACAGGGCGGGTCCTACGAGCAGTACTTC
D: .; V: TRBV10-2; size: many; J: TRBJ2-5; CDR3: CASRDSHGPSQETQYF; DNA: TGCGCCAGCAGGGACAGCCACGGTCCCTCTCAAGAGACCCAGTACTTC
D: .; V: TRBV6-1; size: many; J: TRBJ2-7; CDR3: CASTYGTRLYEQYF; DNA: TGTGCCAGCACCTATGGGACCCGACTTTACGAGCAGTACTTC
D: TRBD2; V: TRBV5-1; size: many; J: TRBJ2-2; CDR3: CASSELAGGTGELFF; DNA: TGCGCCAGCAGCGAACTAGCGGGGGGAACCGGGGAGCTGTTTTTT
D: TRBD1; V: TRBV30; size: many; J: TRBJ2-7; CDR3: CAWSFPTGRSYEQYF; DNA: TGTGCCTGGAGTTTTCCGACAGGGAGATCCTACGAGCAGTACTTC
D: TRBD1; V: TRBV29-1; size: many; J: TRBJ1-2; CDR3: CSVDRGQANYGYTF; DNA: TGCAGCGTTGACCGAGGACAGGCTAACTATGGCTACACCTTC